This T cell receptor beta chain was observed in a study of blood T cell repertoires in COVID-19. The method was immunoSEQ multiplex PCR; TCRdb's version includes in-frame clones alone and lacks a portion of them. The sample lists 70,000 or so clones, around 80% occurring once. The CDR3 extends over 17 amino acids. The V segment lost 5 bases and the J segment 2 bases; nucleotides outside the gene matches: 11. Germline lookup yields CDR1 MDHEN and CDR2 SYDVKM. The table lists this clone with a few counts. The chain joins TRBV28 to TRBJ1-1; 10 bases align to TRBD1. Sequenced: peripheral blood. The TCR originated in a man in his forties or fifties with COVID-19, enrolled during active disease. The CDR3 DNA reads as TGTGCCAGCAGTCCCCCCGGGACAGGGGATCCTAACACTGAAGCTTTCTTT. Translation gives CASSPPGTGDPNTEAFF.